Listed here are 7 T cell receptor beta chains from one sample, sequenced in a study of T-cell reconstitution after alpha-beta-depleted transplantation in children. A library of TCRbeta sequences, prepared with unique molecular identifiers, was generated. From the PCR reads, TCRdb called clonotypes with MiXCR, one entry per CDR3 protein. The profile shows about 160,000 distinct CDR3 sequences, approximately 12% of them singletons. Sequencing used PBMCs, obtained before TCRalphabeta/CD19-depleted stem cell transplant. The receptors derive from a boy aged 2-9 years with acute myeloid leukemia, due to receive a stem cell transplant.

This clonotype has ten or more counts. The chain links TRBV5-1 to TRBJ2-4, with a tentative D call TRBD1 (5 bases). The CDR3 extends over 14 amino acids. Germline CDR1 is SGHRS and CDR2 is YFSETQ. V lost 0 bases, J lost 7 bases, and 11 bases lay in between. CDR3 residues: CASSLGMGPNIQYF. CDR3 in DNA: TGCGCCAGCAGCTTGGGTATGGGGCCCAACATTCAGTACTTC.

This clonotype has only a few counts. This chain links TRBV29-1 with TRBJ1-1; TRBD1 aligns across 7 bases. The CDR3 loop spans 12 amino acids. Trimming took 5 bases from V and 4 from J; bases not matched to a gene: 4. The V gene's germline CDR1 is SQVTM and CDR2 ANQGSEA. The CDR3 reads CSVSAGGTEAFF. The DNA for the CDR3 is TGCAGCGTTTCTGCAGGGGGCACTGAAGCTTTCTTT.

This clonotype has a count of ten or more. The chain couples TRBV30 to TRBJ2-1, with TRBD2 matching over 8 bases. Trimming took 0 bases from V and 7 from J; bases not matched to a gene: 5. This CDR3 has 14 amino acids. Germline assignment: CDR1 GTSNPN and CDR2 SVGIG (reference sequence). CDR3 nucleotides: TGTGCCTGGAGTGTAACCCTAGCGGGTAATGAGCAGTTCTTC. Translated: CAWSVTLAGNEQFF.

To note about this clonotype: This could be a read error, since a much larger clone is one nucleotide away. The chain carries TRBV20-1 and TRBJ1-2; the D gene is possibly TRBD1 (6 bases). Germline-derived CDR1 and CDR2 are DFQATT and SNEGSKA (reference sequence). The length of the CDR3 is 12 residues. The CDR3 nucleotides read TGCAGTGCTAGAGTGGGGGGCTATGGCTACGCCTTC. Translated, it gives CSARVGGYGYAF.

This clonotype was seen at least ten times. This chain joins TRBV5-1 and TRBJ1-1; D is unresolved. Germline V lookup: CDR1 SGHRS, CDR2 YFSETQ. The CDR3 sequence is 14 residues long. The germline V and J ends were trimmed by 0 bases and 8 bases, with 14 bases remaining between them. CDR3 DNA: TGCGCCAGCAGCTTGGCGTGGAGGGAGAAGGAAGCTTTCTTT. It specifies CASSLAWREKEAFF.

This clonotype was counted at least ten times. The chain recombines TRBV4-2 with TRBJ2-6; TRBD1 is a possible D gene (6 bases). Germline V gene data show CDR1 as LGHNA and CDR2 as YNFKEQ. CDR3 length equals 16 residues. Trimming cost V 5 bases and J 1 base, with 12 bases left between them. CDR3 sequence reads: CASSSGVTSGANVLTF. In DNA, the CDR3 is TGTGCCAGCAGCTCAGGGGTCACATCTGGGGCCAACGTCCTGACTTTC.

Worth noting for this clonotype: The junction shows a germline mismatch at one end, possibly a read error. V is TRBV24-1 and J is TRBJ2-1; D remains ambiguous. Germline V CDR1 and CDR2: KGHDR, SFDVKD. This CDR3 has 9 residues. CDR3: CATHQDEVF. The CDR3 coding sequence is TGTGCCACCCATCAGGACGAGGTCTTC.